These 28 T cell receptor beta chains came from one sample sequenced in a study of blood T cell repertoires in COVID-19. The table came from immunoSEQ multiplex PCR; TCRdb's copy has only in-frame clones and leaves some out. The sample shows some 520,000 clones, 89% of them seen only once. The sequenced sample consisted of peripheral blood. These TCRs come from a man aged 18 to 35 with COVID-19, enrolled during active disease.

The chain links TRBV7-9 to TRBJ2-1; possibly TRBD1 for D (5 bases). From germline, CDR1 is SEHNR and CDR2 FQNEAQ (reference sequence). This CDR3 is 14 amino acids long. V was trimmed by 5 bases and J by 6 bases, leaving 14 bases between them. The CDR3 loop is CASSPDSQPNEQFF. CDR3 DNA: TGTGCCAGCAGCCCAGACAGCCAGCCCAATGAGCAGTTCTTC. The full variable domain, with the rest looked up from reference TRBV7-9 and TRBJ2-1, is DTGVSQNPRHKITKRGQNVTFRCDPISEHNRLYWYRQTLGQGPEFLTYFQNEAQLEKSRLLSDRFSAERPKGSFSTLEIQRTEQGDSAMYLCASSPDSQPNEQFFGPGTRLTVL.

CDR3 residues: CAWNKGQPLYGYTF. The CDR3, as DNA: TGTGCCTGGAATAAGGGACAGCCACTCTATGGCTACACCTTC. V usage is TRBV30 and J usage is TRBJ1-2; 7 bases fit TRBD1. Germline CDR1 and CDR2: GTSNPN and SVGIG (reference sequence). This CDR3 has 14 residues. The V gene end was trimmed by 4 bases and the J gene end by 4 bases; junction bases not matched to a gene: 9.

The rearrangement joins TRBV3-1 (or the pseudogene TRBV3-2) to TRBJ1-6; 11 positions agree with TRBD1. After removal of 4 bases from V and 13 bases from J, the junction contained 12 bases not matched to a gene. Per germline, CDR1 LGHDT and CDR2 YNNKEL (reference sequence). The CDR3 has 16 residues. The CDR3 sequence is CASSLYTGQGVWPLHF. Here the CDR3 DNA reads TGTGCCAGCAGCCTGTATACGGGACAGGGGGTTTGGCCCCTCCACTTT.

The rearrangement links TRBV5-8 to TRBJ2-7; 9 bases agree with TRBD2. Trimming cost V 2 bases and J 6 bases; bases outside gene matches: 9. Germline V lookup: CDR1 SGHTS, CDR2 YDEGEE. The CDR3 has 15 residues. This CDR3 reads CASSFGAGGTGEQYF. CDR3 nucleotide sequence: TGTGCCAGCAGCTTCGGGGCGGGAGGGACCGGCGAGCAGTACTTC.

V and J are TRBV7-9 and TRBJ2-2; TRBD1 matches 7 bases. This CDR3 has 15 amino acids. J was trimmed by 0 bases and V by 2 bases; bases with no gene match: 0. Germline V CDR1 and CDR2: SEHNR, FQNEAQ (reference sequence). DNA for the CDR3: TGTGCCAGCAGCTTACAGGGGGCGAACACCGGGGAGCTGTTTTTT. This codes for CASSLQGANTGELFF.

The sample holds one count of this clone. The DNA for the CDR3 is TGTGCCAGCAGTGTATATCTAGAGACGGATACGCAGTATTTT. It encodes CASSVYLETDTQYF. The chain recombines TRBV27 with TRBJ2-3; no clear D. The CDR3 sequence is 14 residues long. Germline CDR1 is MNHEY and CDR2 is SMNVEV (reference sequence). V was trimmed by 5 bases and J by 6 bases, leaving 15 bases between them.

CDR3: CATSRDSGSGGFYIQYF. CDR3 nucleotide sequence: TGTGCCACCAGCAGAGATTCGGGGTCAGGGGGCTTTTACATTCAGTACTTC. The V gene is TRBV15, the J gene TRBJ2-4; TRBD1 matches 8 bases. Germline V gives CDR1 LNHNV, CDR2 YYDKDF (reference sequence). The ends lost 0 bases at V and 8 bases at J; junction bases unmatched: 12. This CDR3 is 17 amino acids long. The complete variable domain, with remaining parts taken from reference TRBV15 and TRBJ2-4, reads DAMVIQNPRYQVTQFGKPVTLSCSQTLNHNVMYWYQQKSSQAPKLLFHYYDKDFNNEADTPDNFQSRRPNTSFCFLDIRSPGLGDTAMYLCATSRDSGSGGFYIQYFGAGTRLSVL.

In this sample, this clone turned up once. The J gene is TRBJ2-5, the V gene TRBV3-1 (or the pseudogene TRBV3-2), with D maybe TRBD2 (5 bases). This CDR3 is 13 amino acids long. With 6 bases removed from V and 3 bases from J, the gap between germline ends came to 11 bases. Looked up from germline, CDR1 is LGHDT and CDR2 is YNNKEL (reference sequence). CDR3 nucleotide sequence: TGTGCCAGCAGGTCTAGGACTGAAGAGACCCAGTACTTC. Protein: CASRSRTEETQYF.

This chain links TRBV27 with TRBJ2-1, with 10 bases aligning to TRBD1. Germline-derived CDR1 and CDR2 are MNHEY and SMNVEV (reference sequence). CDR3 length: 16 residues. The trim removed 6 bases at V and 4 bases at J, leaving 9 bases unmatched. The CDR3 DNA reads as TGTGCCAGCAGGCTCCGGGACAGGGGACCTTACAATGAGCAGTTCTTC. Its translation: CASRLRDRGPYNEQFF.

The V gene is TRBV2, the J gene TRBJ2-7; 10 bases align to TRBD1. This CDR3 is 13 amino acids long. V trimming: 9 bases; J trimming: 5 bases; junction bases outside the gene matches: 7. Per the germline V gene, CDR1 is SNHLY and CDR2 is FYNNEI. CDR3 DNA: TGTGCCAGAGGGGGACAGGGGTTCCACGAGCAGTACTTC. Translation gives CARGGQGFHEQYF. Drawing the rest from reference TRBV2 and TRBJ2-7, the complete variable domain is EPEVTQTPSHQVTQMGQEVILRCVPISNHLYFYWYRQILGQKVEFLVSFYNNEISEKSEIFDDQFSVERPDGSNFTLKIRSTKLEDSAMYFCARGGQGFHEQYFGPGTRLTVT.

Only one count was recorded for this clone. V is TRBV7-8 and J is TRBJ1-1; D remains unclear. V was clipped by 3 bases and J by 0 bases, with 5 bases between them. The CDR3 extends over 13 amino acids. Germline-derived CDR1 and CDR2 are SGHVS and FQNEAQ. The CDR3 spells CASSFYLNTEAFF. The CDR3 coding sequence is TGTGCCAGCAGCTTTTATTTGAACACTGAAGCTTTCTTT.

The CDR3, as DNA: TGTGCCACCAGCGAACCGGGACTAGCGGTTGAAGGGACCCAGTACTTC. Protein product: CATSEPGLAVEGTQYF. The chain has TRBV15 and TRBJ2-5, with TRBD2 identical over 11 bases. The CDR3 totals 16 residues. The germline V gene encodes CDR1 LNHNV and CDR2 YYDKDF (reference sequence). J gave up 7 bases and V 5 bases, and 12 bases lay outside the gene matches.

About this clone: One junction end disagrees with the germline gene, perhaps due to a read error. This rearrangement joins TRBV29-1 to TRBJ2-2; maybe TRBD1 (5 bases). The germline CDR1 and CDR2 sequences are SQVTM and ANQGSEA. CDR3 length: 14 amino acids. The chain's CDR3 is CSAEEGAGTGELFF. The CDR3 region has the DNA TGCAGCGCTGAAGAAGGGGCAGGCACCGGGGAGCTGTTTTTT.

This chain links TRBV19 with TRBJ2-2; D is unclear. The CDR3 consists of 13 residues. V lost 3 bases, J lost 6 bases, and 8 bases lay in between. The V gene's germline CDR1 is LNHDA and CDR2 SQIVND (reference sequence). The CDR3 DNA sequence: TGTGCCAGTAGTATCCTAGGCTCCGGGGAGCTGTTTTTT. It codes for CASSILGSGELFF.

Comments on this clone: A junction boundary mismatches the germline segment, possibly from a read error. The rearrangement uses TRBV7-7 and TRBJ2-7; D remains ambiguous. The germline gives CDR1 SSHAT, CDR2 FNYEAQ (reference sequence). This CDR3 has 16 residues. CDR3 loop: CASSLDAVSPTYEQYF. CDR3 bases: TGTGCTAGCAGCTTAGATGCGGTCAGCCCCACCTACGAGCAGTACTTC. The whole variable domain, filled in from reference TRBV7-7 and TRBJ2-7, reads GAGVSQSPRYKVTKRGQDVTLRCDPISSHATLYWYQQALGQGPEFLTYFNYEAQPDKSGLPSDRFSAERPEGSISTLTIQRTEQRDSAMYRCASSLDAVSPTYEQYFGPGTRLTVT.

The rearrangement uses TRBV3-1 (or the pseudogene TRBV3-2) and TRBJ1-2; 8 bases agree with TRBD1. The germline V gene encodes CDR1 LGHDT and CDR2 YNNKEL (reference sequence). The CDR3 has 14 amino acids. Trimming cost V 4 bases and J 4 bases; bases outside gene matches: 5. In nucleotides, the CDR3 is TGTGCCAGCAGCCCGACAGGGGCGCTCTATGGCTACACCTTC. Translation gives CASSPTGALYGYTF.

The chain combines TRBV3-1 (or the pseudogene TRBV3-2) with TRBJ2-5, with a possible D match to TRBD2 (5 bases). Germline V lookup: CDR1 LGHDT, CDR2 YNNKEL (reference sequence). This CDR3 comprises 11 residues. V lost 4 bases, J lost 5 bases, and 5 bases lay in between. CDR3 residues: CASSRRETQYF. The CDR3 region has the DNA TGTGCCAGCAGCCGGAGGGAGACCCAGTACTTC.

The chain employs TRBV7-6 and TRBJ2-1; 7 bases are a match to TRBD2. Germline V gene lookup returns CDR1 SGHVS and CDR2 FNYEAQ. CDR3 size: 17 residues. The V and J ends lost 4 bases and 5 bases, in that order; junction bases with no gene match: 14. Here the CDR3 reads CASSSRLAGVNHNEQFF. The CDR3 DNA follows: TGTGCCAGCAGCTCCCGCTTGGCGGGGGTAAACCACAATGAGCAGTTCTTC.

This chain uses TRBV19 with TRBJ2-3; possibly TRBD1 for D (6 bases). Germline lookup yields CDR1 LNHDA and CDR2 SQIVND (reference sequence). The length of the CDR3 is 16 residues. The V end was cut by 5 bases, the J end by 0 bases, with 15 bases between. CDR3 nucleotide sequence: TGTGCCAGTAGTGACTCACAGGGTATAAGCACAGATACGCAGTATTTT. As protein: CASSDSQGISTDTQYF.

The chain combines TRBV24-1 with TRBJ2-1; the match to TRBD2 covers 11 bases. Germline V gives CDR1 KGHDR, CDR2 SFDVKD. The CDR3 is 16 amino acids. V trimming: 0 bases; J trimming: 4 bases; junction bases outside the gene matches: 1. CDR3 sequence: CATSDLTSGGYNEQFF. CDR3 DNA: TGTGCCACCAGTGATTTGACTAGCGGGGGATACAATGAGCAGTTCTTC.

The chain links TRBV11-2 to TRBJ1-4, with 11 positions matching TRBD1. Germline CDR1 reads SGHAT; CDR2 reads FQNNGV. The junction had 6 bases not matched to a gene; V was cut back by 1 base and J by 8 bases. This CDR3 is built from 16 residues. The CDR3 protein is CASSLAHRDRGEKLFF. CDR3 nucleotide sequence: TGTGCCAGCAGCTTAGCTCACCGGGACAGGGGGGAAAAACTGTTTTTT.

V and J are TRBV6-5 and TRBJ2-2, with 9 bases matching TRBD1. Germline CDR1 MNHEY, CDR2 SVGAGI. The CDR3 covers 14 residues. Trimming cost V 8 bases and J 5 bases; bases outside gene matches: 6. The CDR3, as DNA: TGTGCCAGCGCCCGGACAGGGGATACCGGGGAGCTGTTTTTT. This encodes CASARTGDTGELFF.

The CDR3, as DNA: TGCGCCAGCAGCCCCCTCGGGGCGGGAGGGGCCAACGTCCTGACTTTC. Translation gives CASSPLGAGGANVLTF. This chain links TRBV4-1 with TRBJ2-6; TRBD2 is a possible D gene (6 bases). Germline lookup yields CDR1 MGHRA and CDR2 YSYEKL. The V end lost 4 bases, the J end lost 4 bases, and 14 bases lay between the germline ends. This CDR3 comprises 16 residues.

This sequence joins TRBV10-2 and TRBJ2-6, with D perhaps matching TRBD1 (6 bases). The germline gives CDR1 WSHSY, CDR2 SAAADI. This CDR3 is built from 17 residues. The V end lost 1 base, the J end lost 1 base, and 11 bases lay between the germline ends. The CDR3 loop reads CASSEFGTFSGANVLTF. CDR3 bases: TGCGCCAGCAGTGAGTTCGGGACATTTTCTGGGGCCAACGTCCTGACTTTC.

The DNA of the CDR3 is TGTGCCAGCAGCGCGACTAGGGCGGAGACCCAGTACTTC. It specifies CASSATRAETQYF. This chain uses TRBV7-9 with TRBJ2-5; D may be TRBD2 (6 bases). Trimming stripped 5 bases from V and 5 bases from J, with 12 bases between. This CDR3 spans 13 amino acids. The germline gives CDR1 SEHNR, CDR2 FQNEAQ (reference sequence).

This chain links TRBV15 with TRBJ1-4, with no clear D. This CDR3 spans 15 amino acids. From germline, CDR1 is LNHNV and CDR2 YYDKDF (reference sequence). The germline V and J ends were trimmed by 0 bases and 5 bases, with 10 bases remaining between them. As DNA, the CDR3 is TGTGCCACCAGCAGAGAAGAGGGCATAAATGAAAAACTGTTTTTT. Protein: CATSREEGINEKLFF. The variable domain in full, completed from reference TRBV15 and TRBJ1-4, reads DAMVIQNPRYQVTQFGKPVTLSCSQTLNHNVMYWYQQKSSQAPKLLFHYYDKDFNNEADTPDNFQSRRPNTSFCFLDIRSPGLGDTAMYLCATSREEGINEKLFFGSGTQLSVL.

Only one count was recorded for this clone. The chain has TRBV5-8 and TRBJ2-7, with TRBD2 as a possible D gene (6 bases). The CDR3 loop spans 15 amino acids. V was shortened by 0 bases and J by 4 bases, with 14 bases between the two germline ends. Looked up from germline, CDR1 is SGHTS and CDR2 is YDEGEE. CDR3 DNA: TGTGCCAGCAGCTTGGAGCAGGGCGGGATTTACGAGCAGTACTTC. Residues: CASSLEQGGIYEQYF.

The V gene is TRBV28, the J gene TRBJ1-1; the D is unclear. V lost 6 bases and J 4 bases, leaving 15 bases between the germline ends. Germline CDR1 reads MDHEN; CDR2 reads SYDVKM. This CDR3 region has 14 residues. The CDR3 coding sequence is TGTGCCAGCAGGGCGGGGAGGGCAGTCACTGAAGCTTTCTTT. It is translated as CASRAGRAVTEAFF.